The clone carrying this T cell receptor beta chain appeared many times. Its target is not known. CDR3 size: 20 residues. J was trimmed by 3 bases and V by 5 bases; bases with no gene match: 16. Germline CDR1 reads LGHNA; CDR2 reads YSLEER. The source of the sample is a study of CD8 T cells in ankylosing spondylitis. Study-level results: Apparently characteristic of ankylosing spondylitis blood was a TCR beta motif (roughly 8 highly homologous variants). Reportedly, matched ankylosing spondylitis synovial fluid was significantly enriched for disease-linked clones.

By quantitative 5'-RACE with molecular barcodes, the TCR beta libraries were made. TCRdb independently ran MiXCR on the 5' RACE reads; one entry per CDR3 protein. Of some 800,000 distinct CDR3 sequences listed, about 10% were seen once; the top ten hold just over 0.5%. The chain has TRBV4-3 and TRBJ2-1; 13 positions agree with TRBD2. The TCR was taken from a male donor with ankylosing spondylitis. The source material was blood, either unsorted or a sorted T cell fraction (not recorded which). As DNA, the CDR3 is TGCGCCAGCAGCGTCGGTGTTAGCGGGACTAGCGGGAAAGGCTACAATGAGCAGTTCTTC. This sequence encodes CASSVGVSGTSGKGYNEQFF.